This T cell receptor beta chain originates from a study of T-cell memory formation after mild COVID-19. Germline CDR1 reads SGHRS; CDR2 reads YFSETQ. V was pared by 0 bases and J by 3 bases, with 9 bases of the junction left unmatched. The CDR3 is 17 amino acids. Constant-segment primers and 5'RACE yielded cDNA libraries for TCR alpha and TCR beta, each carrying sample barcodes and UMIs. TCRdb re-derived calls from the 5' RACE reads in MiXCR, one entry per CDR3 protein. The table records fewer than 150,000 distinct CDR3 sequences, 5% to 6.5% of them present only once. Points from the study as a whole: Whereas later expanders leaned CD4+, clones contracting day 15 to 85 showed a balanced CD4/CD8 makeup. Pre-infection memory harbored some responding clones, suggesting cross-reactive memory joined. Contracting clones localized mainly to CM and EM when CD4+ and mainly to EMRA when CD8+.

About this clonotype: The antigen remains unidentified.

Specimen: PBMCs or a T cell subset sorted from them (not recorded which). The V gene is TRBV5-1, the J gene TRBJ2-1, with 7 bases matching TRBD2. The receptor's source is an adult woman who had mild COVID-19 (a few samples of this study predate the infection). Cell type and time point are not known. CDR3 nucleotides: TGCGCCAGCAGCTTGGAGGGCAGGGCTAGCGGCTACAATGAGCAGTTCTTC. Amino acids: CASSLEGRASGYNEQFF.